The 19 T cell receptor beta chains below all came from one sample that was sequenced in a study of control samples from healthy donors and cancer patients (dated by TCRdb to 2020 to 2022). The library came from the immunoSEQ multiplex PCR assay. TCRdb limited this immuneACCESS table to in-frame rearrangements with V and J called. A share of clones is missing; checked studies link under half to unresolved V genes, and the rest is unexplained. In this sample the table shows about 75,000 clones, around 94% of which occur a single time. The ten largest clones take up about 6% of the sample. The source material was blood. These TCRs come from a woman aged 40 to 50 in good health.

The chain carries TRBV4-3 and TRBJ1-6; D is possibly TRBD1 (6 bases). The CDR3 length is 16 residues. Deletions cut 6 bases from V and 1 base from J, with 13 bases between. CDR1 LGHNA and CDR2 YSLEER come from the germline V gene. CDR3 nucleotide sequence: TGCGCCAGCAGATCGGGGGCAGAGTCCTATAATTCACCCCTCCACTTT. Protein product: CASRSGAESYNSPLHF.

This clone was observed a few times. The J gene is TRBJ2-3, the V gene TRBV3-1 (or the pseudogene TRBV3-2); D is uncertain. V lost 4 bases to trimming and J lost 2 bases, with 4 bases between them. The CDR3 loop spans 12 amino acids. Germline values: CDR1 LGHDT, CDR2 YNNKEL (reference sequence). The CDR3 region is CASSPSTDTQYF. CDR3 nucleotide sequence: TGTGCCAGCAGCCCCTCCACAGATACGCAGTATTTT.

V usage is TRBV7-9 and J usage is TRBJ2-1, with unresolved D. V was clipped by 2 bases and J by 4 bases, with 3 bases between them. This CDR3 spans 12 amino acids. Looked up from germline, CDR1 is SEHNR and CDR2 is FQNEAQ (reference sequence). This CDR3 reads CASSLLYNEQFF. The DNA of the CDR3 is TGTGCCAGCAGCTTATTGTACAATGAGCAGTTCTTC.

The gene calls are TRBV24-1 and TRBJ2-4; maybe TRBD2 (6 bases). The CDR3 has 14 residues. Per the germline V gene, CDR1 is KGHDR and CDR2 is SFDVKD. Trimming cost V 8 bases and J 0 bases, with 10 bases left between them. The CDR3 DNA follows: TGTGCCACCATATCCGGGAGAGCCAAAAACATTCAGTACTTC. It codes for CATISGRAKNIQYF.

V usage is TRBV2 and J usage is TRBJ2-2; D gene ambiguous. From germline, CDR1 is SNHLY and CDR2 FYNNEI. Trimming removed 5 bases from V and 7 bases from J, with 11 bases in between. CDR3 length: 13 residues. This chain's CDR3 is CASSYDPDGELFF. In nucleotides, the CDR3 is TGTGCCAGCAGTTATGACCCTGACGGGGAGCTGTTTTTT.

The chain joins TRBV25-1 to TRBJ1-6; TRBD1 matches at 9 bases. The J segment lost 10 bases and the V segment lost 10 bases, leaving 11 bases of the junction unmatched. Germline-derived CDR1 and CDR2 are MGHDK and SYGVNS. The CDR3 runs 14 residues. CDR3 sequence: CATSRDRAGSPLHF. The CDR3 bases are TGTGCCACTTCGAGGGACAGGGCTGGATCACCCCTCCACTTT.

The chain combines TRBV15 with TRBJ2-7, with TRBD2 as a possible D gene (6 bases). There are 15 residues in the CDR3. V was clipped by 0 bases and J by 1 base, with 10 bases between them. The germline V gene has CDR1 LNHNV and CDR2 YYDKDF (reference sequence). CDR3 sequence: CATSREPAGSYEQYF. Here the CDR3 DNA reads TGTGCCACCAGCAGAGAGCCGGCGGGATCCTACGAGCAGTACTTC.

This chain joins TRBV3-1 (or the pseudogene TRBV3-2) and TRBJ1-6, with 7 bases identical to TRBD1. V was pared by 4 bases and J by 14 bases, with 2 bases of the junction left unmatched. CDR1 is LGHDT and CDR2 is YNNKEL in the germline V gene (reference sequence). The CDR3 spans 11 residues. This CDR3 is CASSLGQALHF. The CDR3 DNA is TGTGCCAGCAGCCTAGGACAGGCCCTCCACTTT.

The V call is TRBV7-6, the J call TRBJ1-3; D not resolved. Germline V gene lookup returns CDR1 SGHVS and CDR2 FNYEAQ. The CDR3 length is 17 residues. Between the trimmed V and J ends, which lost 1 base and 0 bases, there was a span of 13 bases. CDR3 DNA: TGTGCCAGCAGCTTAGAACTCGCCGGTTACTCTGGAAACACCATATATTTT. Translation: CASSLELAGYSGNTIYF.

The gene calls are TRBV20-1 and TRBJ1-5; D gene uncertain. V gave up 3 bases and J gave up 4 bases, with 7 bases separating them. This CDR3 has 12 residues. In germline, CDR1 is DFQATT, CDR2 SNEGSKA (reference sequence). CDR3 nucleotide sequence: TGCAGTGCTAGTACGGGGAATCAGCCCCAGCATTTT. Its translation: CSASTGNQPQHF.

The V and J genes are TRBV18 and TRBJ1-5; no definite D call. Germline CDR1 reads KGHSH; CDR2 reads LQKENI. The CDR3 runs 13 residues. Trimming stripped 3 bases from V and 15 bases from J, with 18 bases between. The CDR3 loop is CASSPGIFDPRHF. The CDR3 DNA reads TGTGCCAGCTCACCGGGAATCTTTGATCCGAGGCATTTT.

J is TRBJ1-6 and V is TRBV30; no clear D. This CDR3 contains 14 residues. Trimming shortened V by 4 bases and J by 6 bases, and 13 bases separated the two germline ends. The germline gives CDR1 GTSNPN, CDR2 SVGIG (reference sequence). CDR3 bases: TGTGCCTGGACCGGCCGGGAATTTAATTCACCCCTCCACTTT. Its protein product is CAWTGREFNSPLHF.

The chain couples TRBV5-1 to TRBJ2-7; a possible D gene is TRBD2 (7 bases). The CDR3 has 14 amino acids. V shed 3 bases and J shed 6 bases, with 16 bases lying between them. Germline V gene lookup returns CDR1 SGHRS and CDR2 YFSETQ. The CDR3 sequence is CASSSEGGAGEQYF. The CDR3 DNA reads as TGCGCCAGCAGCTCCGAGGGGGGGGCTGGCGAGCAGTACTTC.

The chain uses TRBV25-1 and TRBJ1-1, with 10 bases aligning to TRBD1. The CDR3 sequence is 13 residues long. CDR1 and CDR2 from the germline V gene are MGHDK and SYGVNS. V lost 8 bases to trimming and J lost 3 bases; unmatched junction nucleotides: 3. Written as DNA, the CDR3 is TGTGCCAGCGTAGGGACAGGGGACACTGAAGCTTTCTTT. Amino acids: CASVGTGDTEAFF. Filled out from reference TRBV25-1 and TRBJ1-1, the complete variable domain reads EADIYQTPRYLVIGTGKKITLECSQTMGHDKMYWYQQDPGMELHLIHYSYGVNSTEKGDLSSESTVSRIRTEHFPLTLESARPSHTSQYLCASVGTGDTEAFFGQGTRLTVV.

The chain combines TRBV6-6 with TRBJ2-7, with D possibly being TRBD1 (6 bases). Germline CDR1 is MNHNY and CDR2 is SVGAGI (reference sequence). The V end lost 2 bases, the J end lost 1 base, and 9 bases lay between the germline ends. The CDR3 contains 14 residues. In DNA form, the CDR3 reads TGTGCCAGCAGTTACGACAGGCAATCCTACGAGCAGTACTTC. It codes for CASSYDRQSYEQYF.

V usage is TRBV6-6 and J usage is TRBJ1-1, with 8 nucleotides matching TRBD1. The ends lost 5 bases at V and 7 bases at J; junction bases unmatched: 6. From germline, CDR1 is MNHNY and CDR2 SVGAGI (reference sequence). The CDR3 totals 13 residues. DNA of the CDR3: TGTGCCAGCAGTCTCCCACAGGGGGTTGAAGCTTTCTTT. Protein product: CASSLPQGVEAFF.

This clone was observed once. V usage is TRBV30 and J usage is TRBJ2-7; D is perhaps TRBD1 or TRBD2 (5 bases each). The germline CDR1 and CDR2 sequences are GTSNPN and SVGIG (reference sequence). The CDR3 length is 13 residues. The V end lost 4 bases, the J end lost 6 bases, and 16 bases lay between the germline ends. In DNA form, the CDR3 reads TGTGCCTGGAACATTGGGGGAATCGGCGAGCAGTACTTC. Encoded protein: CAWNIGGIGEQYF.

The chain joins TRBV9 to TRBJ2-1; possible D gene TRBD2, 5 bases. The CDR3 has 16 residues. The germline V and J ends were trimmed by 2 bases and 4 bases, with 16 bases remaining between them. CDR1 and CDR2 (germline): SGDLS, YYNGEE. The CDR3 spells CASSVSTTNRYNEQFF. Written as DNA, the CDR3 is TGTGCCAGCAGCGTTTCGACTACTAATCGGTACAATGAGCAGTTCTTC.

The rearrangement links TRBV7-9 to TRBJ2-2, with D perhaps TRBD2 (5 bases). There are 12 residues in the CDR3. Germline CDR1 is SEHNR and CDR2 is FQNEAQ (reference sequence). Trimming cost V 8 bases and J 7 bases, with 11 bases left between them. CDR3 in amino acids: CASFWGDGELFF. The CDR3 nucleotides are TGTGCCAGCTTTTGGGGAGACGGGGAGCTGTTTTTT.